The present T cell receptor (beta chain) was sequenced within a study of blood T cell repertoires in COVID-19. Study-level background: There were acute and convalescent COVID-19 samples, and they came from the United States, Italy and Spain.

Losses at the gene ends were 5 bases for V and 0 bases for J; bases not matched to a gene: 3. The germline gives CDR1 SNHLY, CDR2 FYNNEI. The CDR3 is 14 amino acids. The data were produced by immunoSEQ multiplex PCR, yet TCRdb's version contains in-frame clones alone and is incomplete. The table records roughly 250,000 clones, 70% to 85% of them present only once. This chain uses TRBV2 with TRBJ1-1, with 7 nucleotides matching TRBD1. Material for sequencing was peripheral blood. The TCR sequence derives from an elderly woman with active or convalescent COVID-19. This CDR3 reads CASSRDSLNTEAFF. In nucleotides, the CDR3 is TGTGCCAGCAGTCGGGACAGTCTGAACACTGAAGCTTTCTTT.